The 25 T cell receptor beta chains presented below share a single source sample, sequenced in a study of cytomegalovirus exposure and HLA in healthy donors. Here immunoSEQ multiplex PCR was the method, and the copy in TCRdb shows in-frame clones only, minus some. Of roughly 80,000 clones listed, roughly 95% are singletons. The sample taken for sequencing was PBMCs. The receptors derive from a woman younger than 30 in good health and CMV-seropositive.

V usage is TRBV15 and J usage is TRBJ1-5; 8 bases agree with TRBD1. Germline assignment: CDR1 LNHNV and CDR2 YYDKDF (reference sequence). V dropped 0 bases and J dropped 0; count of bases not matched to a gene: 13. The CDR3 has 20 amino acids. CDR3 nucleotides: TGTGCCACCAGCAGAGATCTCTCAGGGGGCCAACCTTATAGCAATCAGCCCCAGCATTTT. Translated, it gives CATSRDLSGGQPYSNQPQHF.

The chain joins TRBV10-1 to TRBJ2-5; 7 bases map to TRBD1. V was pared by 4 bases and J by 2 bases, with 4 bases of the junction left unmatched. This CDR3 contains 14 residues. Germline CDR1 is WNHNN and CDR2 is SYGVQD (reference sequence). DNA for the CDR3: TGCGCCAGCAGTGGACAGGGTCATCAAGAGACCCAGTACTTC. Translated, it gives CASSGQGHQETQYF.

The V and J genes are TRBV11-2 and TRBJ1-3; 8 bases align to TRBD1. CDR3 length: 19 amino acids. The V and J ends lost 5 bases and 0 bases, in that order; junction bases with no gene match: 15. The germline V gene has CDR1 SGHAT and CDR2 FQNNGV. Written as DNA, the CDR3 is TGTGCCAGCAGCCGAACCCCTGGGACAGGCCCAAGCTCTGGAAACACCATATATTTT. The encoded protein is CASSRTPGTGPSSGNTIYF.

J is TRBJ2-1 and V is TRBV7-3, with 10 nucleotides matching TRBD2. The junction had 7 bases not matched to a gene; V was cut back by 1 base and J by 7 bases. This CDR3 is built from 16 residues. Germline loops: CDR1 SGHTA, CDR2 FQGTGA. CDR3 region: CASSLRAGGFINEQFF. The CDR3 region has the DNA TGTGCCAGCAGCTTAAGAGCGGGAGGGTTTATTAATGAGCAGTTCTTC. Drawing the rest from reference TRBV7-3 and TRBJ2-1, the complete variable domain is GAGVSQTPSNKVTEKGKYVELRCDPISGHTALYWYRQSLGQGPEFLIYFQGTGAADDSGLPNDRFFAVRPEGSVSTLKIQRTERGDSAVYLCASSLRAGGFINEQFFGPGTRLTVL.

The chain carries TRBV28 and TRBJ2-7; unclear D gene. The CDR3 runs 14 residues. Germline CDR1 reads MDHEN; CDR2 reads SYDVKM. The V and J ends lost 4 bases and 6 bases respectively, with 16 bases between them. The CDR3 DNA reads as TGTGCCAGCAGTTGGATAGGTCGAGGAGTCGAGCAGTACTTC. This sequence encodes CASSWIGRGVEQYF.

The J gene is TRBJ1-1, the V gene TRBV6-1; D not certain. Trimming shortened V by 10 bases and J by 2 bases, and 5 bases separated the two germline ends. The CDR3 totals 10 residues. The V gene's germline CDR1 is MNHNS and CDR2 SASEGT. In nucleotides, the CDR3 is TGTGCCACTCGTAACACTGAAGCTTTCTTT. It encodes CATRNTEAFF.

The rearrangement joins TRBV2 to TRBJ1-1; D is possibly TRBD1 (5 bases). This CDR3 has 15 residues. V was pared by 3 bases and J by 3 bases, with 14 bases between. The germline V gene encodes CDR1 SNHLY and CDR2 FYNNEI. CDR3 bases: TGTGCCAGCAGTGAGGGGGACTCGGGGTACACTGAAGCTTTCTTT. Its protein is CASSEGDSGYTEAFF.

Concerning this clone: Its ends do not fully match the called genes, so a read error is possible. The V and J genes are TRBV5-6 and TRBJ2-5; TRBD2 aligns across 8 bases. Per the germline V gene, CDR1 is SGHDT and CDR2 is YYEEEE. This CDR3 contains 12 residues. The CDR3 DNA reads TGTGCCAGCAGCTTCGGTCAACTAGCGGTAAACTTC. Residues: CASSFGQLAVNF.

CDR3 DNA sequence: TGTGCCAGCAAGGGGGTCCTCTACGAGCAGTACTTC. Protein product: CASKGVLYEQYF. The chain combines TRBV28 with TRBJ2-7, with TRBD1 as a possible D gene (6 bases). CDR3 size: 12 residues. Germline values: CDR1 MDHEN, CDR2 SYDVKM. V lost 7 bases to trimming and J lost 3 bases, with 10 bases between them. The full variable domain, completed using reference TRBV28 and TRBJ2-7, is DVKVTQSSRYLVKRTGEKVFLECVQDMDHENMFWYRQDPGLGLRLIYFSYDVKMKEKGDIPEGYSVSREKKERFSLILESASTNQTSMYLCASKGVLYEQYFGPGTRLTVT.

The V and J genes are TRBV7-2 and TRBJ1-5; weak D call: TRBD1 (5 bases). The CDR3 consists of 14 residues. Germline CDR1 and CDR2: SGHTA and FQGNSA. The V end lost 5 bases, the J end lost 0 bases, and 8 bases lay between the germline ends. The CDR3 DNA follows: TGTGCCAGCAGCCAGGGAATTAGCAATCAGCCCCAGCATTTT. Encoded protein: CASSQGISNQPQHF.

The V and J genes are TRBV11-1 and TRBJ2-7; TRBD2 matches 7 bases. The CDR3 is made up of 14 amino acids. Germline CDR1 and CDR2: SGHAT and FQDESV (reference sequence). With V trimmed by 2 bases and J by 0 bases, 1 base remained unmatched. Here the CDR3 reads CASSLSGGSYEQYF. DNA of the CDR3: TGTGCCAGCAGCTTATCGGGGGGCTCCTACGAGCAGTACTTC.

CDR3 region: CASSLDRGQDEKLFF. The CDR3 nucleotides read TGCGCCAGCAGCCTGGACAGGGGTCAGGATGAAAAACTGTTTTTT. The V call is TRBV5-1, the J call TRBJ1-4; the match to TRBD1 covers 9 bases. This CDR3 spans 15 amino acids. J was trimmed by 6 bases and V by 4 bases; bases with no gene match: 7. The germline gives CDR1 SGHRS, CDR2 YFSETQ.

The rearrangement links TRBV6-1 to TRBJ2-1, with 7 bases lining up with TRBD1. Germline values: CDR1 MNHNS, CDR2 SASEGT. V trimming: 2 bases; J trimming: 8 bases; junction bases outside the gene matches: 15. The CDR3 runs to 17 residues. CDR3 DNA sequence: TGTGCCAGCAGTGAAAATCGGGACAGACGATGGGTCGATGAGCAGTTCTTC. It is translated as CASSENRDRRWVDEQFF.

The chain uses TRBV27 and TRBJ2-7, with 7 bases lining up with TRBD1. The CDR3 runs 15 residues. The J segment lost 2 bases and the V segment lost 6 bases, leaving 10 bases of the junction unmatched. Germline V gene sequence: CDR1 MNHEY, CDR2 SMNVEV (reference sequence). The CDR3 protein is CASSLQGTSTYEQYF. For the CDR3, the DNA is TGTGCCAGCAGCCTACAGGGGACCAGTACCTACGAGCAGTACTTC.

The chain employs TRBV5-4 and TRBJ1-4; D gene ambiguous. Germline-derived CDR1 and CDR2 are SGHNT and YYREEE (reference sequence). The germline V and J ends were trimmed by 0 bases and 3 bases, with 6 bases remaining between them. The CDR3 consists of 14 residues. CDR3 protein: CASSLDTSNEKLFF. CDR3 nucleotide sequence: TGTGCCAGCAGCTTGGACACCTCTAATGAAAAACTGTTTTTT.

This chain links TRBV28 with TRBJ2-1, with D unclear. V gave up 6 bases and J gave up 10 bases, with 13 bases separating them. The CDR3 contains 12 residues. Germline CDR1 and CDR2: MDHEN and SYDVKM. The CDR3 loop reads CASRSTETEQFF. CDR3 in DNA: TGTGCCAGCAGATCTACAGAAACCGAGCAGTTCTTC.

The chain joins TRBV6-1 to TRBJ1-4, with a tentative D call TRBD1 (5 bases). This CDR3 is 16 amino acids long. The V gene's germline CDR1 is MNHNS and CDR2 SASEGT. V was pared by 2 bases and J by 11 bases, with 21 bases between. Here the CDR3 reads CASSEKLGQGVKKLFF. The DNA of the CDR3 is TGTGCCAGCAGTGAAAAGTTAGGGCAGGGCGTGAAGAAACTGTTTTTT.

This chain links TRBV19 with TRBJ2-5, with D perhaps TRBD2 (6 bases). The CDR3 spans 13 residues. Germline V CDR1 and CDR2: LNHDA, SQIVND (reference sequence). Trimming removed 8 bases from V and 4 bases from J, with 14 bases in between. This chain's CDR3 is CASSRSSGETQYF. The CDR3 nucleotides read TGTGCCAGTTCACGGAGTAGCGGAGAGACCCAGTACTTC.

The rearrangement links TRBV19 to TRBJ1-1; D might be TRBD1 (5 bases). The CDR3 is made up of 13 amino acids. Trimming took 3 bases from V and 2 from J, leaving 7 bases between them. Per the germline V gene, CDR1 is LNHDA and CDR2 is SQIVND (reference sequence). The CDR3 is CASSMGQNTEAFF. CDR3 DNA: TGTGCCAGTAGTATGGGGCAAAACACTGAAGCTTTCTTT.

The chain recombines TRBV11-2 with TRBJ1-1; D gene uncertain. From germline, CDR1 is SGHAT and CDR2 FQNNGV. V was pared by 2 bases and J by 12 bases, with 22 bases between. CDR3 length: 15 residues. CDR3 protein: CASSLPLLGSSRTFF. The DNA for the CDR3 is TGTGCCAGCAGCTTACCCCTCTTGGGGAGTAGTAGAACTTTCTTT.

In DNA, the CDR3 is TGTGCCACCAGCAGAGATCTGAGGACAGGGAGTAACTATGGCTACACCTTC. This translates into CATSRDLRTGSNYGYTF. This chain uses TRBV15 with TRBJ1-2, with TRBD1 matching 8 bases. The CDR3 covers 17 residues. From germline, CDR1 is LNHNV and CDR2 YYDKDF (reference sequence). J was trimmed by 1 base and V by 0 bases; bases with no gene match: 7.

This chain links TRBV2 with TRBJ2-7; D perhaps matches TRBD1 (5 bases). Germline V CDR1 and CDR2: SNHLY, FYNNEI. The germline V and J ends were trimmed by 6 bases and 8 bases, with 20 bases remaining between them. This CDR3 has 14 residues. CDR3 sequence (DNA): TGTGCCAGCAGCCAACAGGAAGGGTCGCAGAAGCAGTACTTC. Translation: CASSQQEGSQKQYF.

The rearrangement joins TRBV7-2 to TRBJ1-2, with 7 nucleotides matching TRBD1. V lost 4 bases, J lost 4 bases, and 9 bases stayed unmatched. The CDR3 covers 15 residues. The germline CDR1 and CDR2 sequences are SGHTA and FQGNSA. In DNA, the CDR3 is TGTGCCAGCAGCTCACAGGGGATGGTAGGCTATGGCTACACCTTC. It codes for CASSSQGMVGYGYTF.

The chain links TRBV9 to TRBJ2-2, with 8 bases matching TRBD1. V dropped 0 bases and J dropped 5; count of bases not matched to a gene: 3. This CDR3 is 15 amino acids long. Germline CDR1 and CDR2: SGDLS and YYNGEE. CDR3 sequence: CASSVETGGTGELFF. Here the CDR3 DNA reads TGTGCCAGCAGCGTAGAAACAGGGGGGACCGGGGAGCTGTTTTTT.

The gene calls are TRBV6-5 and TRBJ2-7; 10 positions agree with TRBD2. Germline CDR1 is MNHEY and CDR2 is SVGAGI. The CDR3 loop spans 14 amino acids. With 5 bases clipped from V and 5 bases from J, the junction kept 6 bases outside the gene matches. In nucleotides, the CDR3 is TGTGCCAGCAGTCTGGGACTAGCGTCCGACGAGCAGTACTTC. Its translation: CASSLGLASDEQYF.